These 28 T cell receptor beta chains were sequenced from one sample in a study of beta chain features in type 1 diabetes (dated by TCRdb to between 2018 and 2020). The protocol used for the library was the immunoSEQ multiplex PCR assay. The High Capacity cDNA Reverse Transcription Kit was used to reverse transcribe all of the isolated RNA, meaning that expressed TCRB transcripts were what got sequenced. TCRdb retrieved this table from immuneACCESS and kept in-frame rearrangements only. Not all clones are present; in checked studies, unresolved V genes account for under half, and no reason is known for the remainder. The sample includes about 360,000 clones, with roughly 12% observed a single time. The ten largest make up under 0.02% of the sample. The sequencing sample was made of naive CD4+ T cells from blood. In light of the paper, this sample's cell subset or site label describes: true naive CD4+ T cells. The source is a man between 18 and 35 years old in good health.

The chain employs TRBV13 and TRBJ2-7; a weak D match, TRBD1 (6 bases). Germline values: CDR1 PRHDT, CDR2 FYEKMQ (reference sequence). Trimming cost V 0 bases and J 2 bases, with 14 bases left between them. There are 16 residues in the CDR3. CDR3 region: CASSLGLRTATYEQYF. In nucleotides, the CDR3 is TGTGCCAGCAGCTTAGGCTTACGGACAGCCACCTACGAGCAGTACTTC.

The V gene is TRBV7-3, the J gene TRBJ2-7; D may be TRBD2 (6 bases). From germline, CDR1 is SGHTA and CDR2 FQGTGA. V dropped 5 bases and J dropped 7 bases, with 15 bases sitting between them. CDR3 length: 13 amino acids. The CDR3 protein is CASSPRLAGEQYF. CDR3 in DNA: TGTGCCAGCAGCCCTCGACTGGCGGGGGAGCAGTACTTC.

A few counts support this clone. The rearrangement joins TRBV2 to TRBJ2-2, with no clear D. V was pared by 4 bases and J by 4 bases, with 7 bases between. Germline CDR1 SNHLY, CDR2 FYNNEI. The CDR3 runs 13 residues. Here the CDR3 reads CASSVGVTGELFF. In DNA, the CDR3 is TGTGCCAGCAGTGTCGGAGTCACCGGGGAGCTGTTTTTT.

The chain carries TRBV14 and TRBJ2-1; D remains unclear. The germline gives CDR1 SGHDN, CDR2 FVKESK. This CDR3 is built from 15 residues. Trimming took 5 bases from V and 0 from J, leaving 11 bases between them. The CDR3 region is CASSSYLSSYNEQFF. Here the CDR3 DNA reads TGTGCCAGCAGCTCCTACCTGAGCTCCTACAATGAGCAGTTCTTC.

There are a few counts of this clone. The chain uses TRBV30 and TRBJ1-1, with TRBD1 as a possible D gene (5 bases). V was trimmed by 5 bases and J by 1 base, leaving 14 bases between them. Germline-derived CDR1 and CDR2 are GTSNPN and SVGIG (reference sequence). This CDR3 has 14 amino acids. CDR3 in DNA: TGTGCCTGGGAGGTAGACAGCCCGAACACTGAAGCTTTCTTT. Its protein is CAWEVDSPNTEAFF.

CDR3 nucleotides: TGTGCCAGCAGCTGGGCGTTGGGGGGAGACAATGAGCAGTTCTTC. It yields the protein CASSWALGGDNEQFF. The chain joins TRBV5-4 to TRBJ2-1; tentative D call: TRBD2 (6 bases). V was trimmed by 3 bases and J by 5 bases, leaving 15 bases between them. CDR3 length: 15 residues. Germline CDR1 is SGHNT and CDR2 is YYREEE (reference sequence).

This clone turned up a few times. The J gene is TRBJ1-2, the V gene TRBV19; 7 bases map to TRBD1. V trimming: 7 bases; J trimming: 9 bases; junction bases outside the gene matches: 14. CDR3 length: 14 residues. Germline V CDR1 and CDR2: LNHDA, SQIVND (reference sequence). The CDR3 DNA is TGTGCCAGTAATGACAGGGCCACAGGAAGGAGCTACACCTTC. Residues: CASNDRATGRSYTF. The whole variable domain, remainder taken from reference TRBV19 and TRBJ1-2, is DGGITQSPKYLFRKEGQNVTLSCEQNLNHDAMYWYRQDPGQGLRLIYYSQIVNDFQKGDIAEGYSVSREKKESFPLTVTSAQKNPTAFYLCASNDRATGRSYTFGSGTRLTVV.

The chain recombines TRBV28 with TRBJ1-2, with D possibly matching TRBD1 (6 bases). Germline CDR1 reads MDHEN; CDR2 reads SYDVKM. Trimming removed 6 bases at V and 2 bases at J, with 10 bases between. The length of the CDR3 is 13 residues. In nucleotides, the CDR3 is TGTGCCAGCAGGACACAGGGCAACTATGGCTACACCTTC. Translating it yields CASRTQGNYGYTF.

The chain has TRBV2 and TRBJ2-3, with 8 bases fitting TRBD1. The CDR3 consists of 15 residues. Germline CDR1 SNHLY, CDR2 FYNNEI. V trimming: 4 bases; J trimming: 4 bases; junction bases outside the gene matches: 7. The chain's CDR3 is CASSASGQGPDTQYF. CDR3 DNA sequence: TGTGCCAGCAGTGCCTCTGGACAGGGACCAGATACGCAGTATTTT.

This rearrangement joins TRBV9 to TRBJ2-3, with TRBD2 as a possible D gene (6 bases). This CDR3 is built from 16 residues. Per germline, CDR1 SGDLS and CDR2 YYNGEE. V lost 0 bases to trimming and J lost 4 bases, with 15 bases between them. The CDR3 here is CASSVGGGVGADTQYF. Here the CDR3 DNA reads TGTGCCAGCAGCGTAGGTGGAGGGGTGGGAGCAGATACGCAGTATTTT.

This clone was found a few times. CDR3 sequence reads: CASSLYLAGPGDNQPQHF. CDR3 DNA sequence: TGTGCCAGCAGTTTATATTTGGCAGGGCCTGGGGATAATCAGCCCCAGCATTTT. The V gene is TRBV27, the J gene TRBJ1-5, with D perhaps matching TRBD1 (5 bases). The V gene lost 1 base and the J gene lost 4 bases, with 20 bases spanning the gap. The CDR3 is made up of 18 amino acids. The germline V gene has CDR1 MNHEY and CDR2 SMNVEV (reference sequence).

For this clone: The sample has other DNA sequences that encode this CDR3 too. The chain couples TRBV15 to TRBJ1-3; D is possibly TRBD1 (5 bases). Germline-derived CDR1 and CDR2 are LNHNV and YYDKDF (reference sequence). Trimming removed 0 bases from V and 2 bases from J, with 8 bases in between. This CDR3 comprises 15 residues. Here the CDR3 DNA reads TGTGCCACCAGCAGAGACAGGGCGACTGGAAACACCATATATTTT. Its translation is CATSRDRATGNTIYF.

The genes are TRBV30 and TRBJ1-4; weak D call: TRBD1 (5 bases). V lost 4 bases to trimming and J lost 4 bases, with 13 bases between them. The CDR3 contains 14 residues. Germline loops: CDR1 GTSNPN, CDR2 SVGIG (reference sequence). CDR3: CAWKSGGSNEKLFF. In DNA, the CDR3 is TGTGCCTGGAAAAGTGGGGGGAGTAATGAAAAACTGTTTTTT. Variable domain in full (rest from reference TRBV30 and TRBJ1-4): SQTIHQWPATLVQPVGSPLSLECTVEGTSNPNLYWYRQAAGRGLQLLFYSVGIGQISSEVPQNLSASRPQDRQFILSSKKLLLSDSGFYLCAWKSGGSNEKLFFGSGTQLSVL.

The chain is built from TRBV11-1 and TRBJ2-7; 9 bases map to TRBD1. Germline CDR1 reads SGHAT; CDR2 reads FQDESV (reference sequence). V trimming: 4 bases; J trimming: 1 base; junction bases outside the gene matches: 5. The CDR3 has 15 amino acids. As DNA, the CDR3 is TGTGCCAGCAGCTCCGGACAGGGGACGTCCTACGAGCAGTACTTC. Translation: CASSSGQGTSYEQYF.

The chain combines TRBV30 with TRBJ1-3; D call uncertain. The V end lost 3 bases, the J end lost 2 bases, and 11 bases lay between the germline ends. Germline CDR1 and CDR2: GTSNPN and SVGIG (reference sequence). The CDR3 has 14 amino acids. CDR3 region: CAWRYQSAGNTIYF. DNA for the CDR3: TGTGCCTGGAGGTATCAGAGCGCTGGAAACACCATATATTTT.

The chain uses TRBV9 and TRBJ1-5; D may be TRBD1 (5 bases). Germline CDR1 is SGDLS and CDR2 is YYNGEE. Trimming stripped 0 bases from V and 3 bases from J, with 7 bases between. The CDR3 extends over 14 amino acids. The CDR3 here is CASSVAGDNQPQHF. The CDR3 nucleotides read TGTGCCAGCAGCGTAGCGGGGGACAATCAGCCCCAGCATTTT.

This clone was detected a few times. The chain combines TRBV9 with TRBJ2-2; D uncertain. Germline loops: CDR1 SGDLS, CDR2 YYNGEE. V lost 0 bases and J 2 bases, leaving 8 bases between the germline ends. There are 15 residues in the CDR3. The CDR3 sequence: CASSVDVTNTGELFF. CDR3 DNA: TGTGCCAGCAGCGTAGATGTCACAAACACCGGGGAGCTGTTTTTT.

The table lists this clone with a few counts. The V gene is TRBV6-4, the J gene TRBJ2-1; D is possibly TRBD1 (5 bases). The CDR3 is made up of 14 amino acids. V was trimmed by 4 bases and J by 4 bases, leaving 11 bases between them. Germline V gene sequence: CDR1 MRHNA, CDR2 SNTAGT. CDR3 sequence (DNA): TGTGCCAGCAGTGCGGTTCCAGGGTACAATGAGCAGTTCTTC. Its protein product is CASSAVPGYNEQFF.

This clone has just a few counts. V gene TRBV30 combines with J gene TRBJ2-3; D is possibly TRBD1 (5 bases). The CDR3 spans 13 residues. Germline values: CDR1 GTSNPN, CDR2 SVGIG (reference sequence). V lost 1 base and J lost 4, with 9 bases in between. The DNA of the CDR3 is TGTGCCTGGAGTGGGTCGACAGCAGATACGCAGTATTTT. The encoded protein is CAWSGSTADTQYF.

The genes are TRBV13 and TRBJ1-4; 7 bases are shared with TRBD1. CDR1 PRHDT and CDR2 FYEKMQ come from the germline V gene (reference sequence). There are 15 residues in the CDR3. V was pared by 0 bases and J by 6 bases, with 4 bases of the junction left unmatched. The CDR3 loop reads CASSLGTGRHEKLFF. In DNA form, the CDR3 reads TGTGCCAGCAGCTTAGGGACAGGGCGGCATGAAAAACTGTTTTTT.

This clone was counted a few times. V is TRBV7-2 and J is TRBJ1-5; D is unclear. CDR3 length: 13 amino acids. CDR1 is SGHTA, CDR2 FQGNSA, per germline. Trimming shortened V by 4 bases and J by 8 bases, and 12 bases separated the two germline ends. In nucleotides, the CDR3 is TGTGCCAGCAGCTCCCGGGATACAGAGCCCCAGCATTTT. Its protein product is CASSSRDTEPQHF. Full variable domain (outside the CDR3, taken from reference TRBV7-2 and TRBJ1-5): GAGVSQSPSNKVTEKGKDVELRCDPISGHTALYWYRQSLGQGLEFLIYFQGNSAPDKSGLPSDRFSAERTGGSVSTLTIQRTQQEDSAVYLCASSSRDTEPQHFGDGTRLSIL.

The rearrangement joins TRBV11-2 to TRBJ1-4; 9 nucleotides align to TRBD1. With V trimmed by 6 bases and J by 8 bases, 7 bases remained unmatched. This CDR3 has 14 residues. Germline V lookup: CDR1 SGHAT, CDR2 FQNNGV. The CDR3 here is CASRTTGGGEKLFF. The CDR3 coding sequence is TGTGCCAGCAGGACGACAGGGGGAGGAGAAAAACTGTTTTTT.

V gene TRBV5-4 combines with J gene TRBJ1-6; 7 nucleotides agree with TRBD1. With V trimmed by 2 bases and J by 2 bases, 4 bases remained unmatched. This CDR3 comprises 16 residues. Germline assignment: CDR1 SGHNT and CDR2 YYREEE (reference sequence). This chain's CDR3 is CASSLQGQAYNSPLHF. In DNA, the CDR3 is TGTGCCAGCAGCTTACAGGGGCAAGCCTATAATTCACCCCTCCACTTT.

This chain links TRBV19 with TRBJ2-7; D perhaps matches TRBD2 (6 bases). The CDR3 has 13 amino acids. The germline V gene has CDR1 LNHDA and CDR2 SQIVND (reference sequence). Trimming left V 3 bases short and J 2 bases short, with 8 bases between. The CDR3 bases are TGTGCCAGTAGTATCGGCGGGGCCTACGAGCAGTACTTC. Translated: CASSIGGAYEQYF. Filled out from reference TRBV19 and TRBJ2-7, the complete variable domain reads DGGITQSPKYLFRKEGQNVTLSCEQNLNHDAMYWYRQDPGQGLRLIYYSQIVNDFQKGDIAEGYSVSREKKESFPLTVTSAQKNPTAFYLCASSIGGAYEQYFGPGTRLTVT.

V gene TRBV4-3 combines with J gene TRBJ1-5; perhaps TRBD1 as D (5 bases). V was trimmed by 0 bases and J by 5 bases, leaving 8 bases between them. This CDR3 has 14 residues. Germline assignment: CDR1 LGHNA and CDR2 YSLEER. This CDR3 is CASSQDSGDQPQHF. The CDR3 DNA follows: TGCGCCAGCAGCCAAGATTCGGGGGATCAGCCCCAGCATTTT.

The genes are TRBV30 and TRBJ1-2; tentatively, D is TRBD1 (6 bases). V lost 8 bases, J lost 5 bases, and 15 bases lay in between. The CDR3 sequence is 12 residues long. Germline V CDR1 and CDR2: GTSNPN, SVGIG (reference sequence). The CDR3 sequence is CASSTGNYGYTF. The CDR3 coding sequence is TGTGCCAGTTCTACAGGGAATTATGGCTACACCTTC.

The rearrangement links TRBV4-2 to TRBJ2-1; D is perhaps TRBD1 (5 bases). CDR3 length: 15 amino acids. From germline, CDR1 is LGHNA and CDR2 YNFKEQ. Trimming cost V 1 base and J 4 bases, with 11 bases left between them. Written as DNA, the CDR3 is TGTGCCAGCAGCCAAGTCCCACAGGAATACAATGAGCAGTTCTTC. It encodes CASSQVPQEYNEQFF.

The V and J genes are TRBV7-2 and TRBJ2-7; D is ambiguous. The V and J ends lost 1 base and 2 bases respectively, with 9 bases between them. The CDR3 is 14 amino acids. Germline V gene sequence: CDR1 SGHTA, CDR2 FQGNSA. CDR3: CASSLDGGPYEQYF. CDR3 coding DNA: TGTGCCAGCAGCTTAGACGGTGGGCCCTACGAGCAGTACTTC.